The rows below give T cell receptor beta chains drawn from one sample of a study of OX40 agonist ivuxolimab in advanced cancers. Sequenced by immunoSEQ multiplex PCR; TCRdb stores in-frame clones only, minus some. Among some 75,000 clones listed, 65% to 90% were seen once. The sample was CD4+ or CD8+ T cells sorted from blood, taken in a trial of the OX40 agonist ivuxolimab. These receptors came from an adult with an advanced solid tumor such as melanoma, head and neck, liver or kidney cancer. The CDR3 runs from the conserved cysteine through the conserved F or W. D genes are given only for firm matches.

d_call v_call cdr3_aa
- TRBV18 CASSADSLGYTF
TRBD1 TRBV29-1 CSVTGGDGTEAFF
- TRBV5-5 CASSFFKANEQFF
- TRBV27 CASSSVARLTNEKLFF
TRBD1 TRBV28 CASSPTGVDYGYTF
- TRBV5-4 CASSLSLNTEAFF
- TRBV6-5 CASSYMKGWDNEQFF
- TRBV18 CASSPPGRRPLNTEAFF
- TRBV6-1 CASRDKGSGANVLTF
TRBD2 TRBV7-9 CASIREGETQYF
- TRBV27 CASGLIDTQYF
- TRBV6-1 CASTTGTTVFEQYF
- TRBV6-1 CASSPEIGAKTEAFF
- TRBV6-6 CATGTGANVLTF
- TRBV18 CASSPTVVLSGNTIYF
TRBD2 TRBV5-4 CASSLGLATYEQYF
- TRBV27 CASSLAVNSPLHF
TRBD2 TRBV6-1 CASSWGGTYEQYF
- TRBV20-1 CSARKSPEAFF
- TRBV19 CASSPGVPSYNEQFF
- TRBV6-1 CASSRRAGRETQYF
- TRBV29-1 CSAGTVYGYTF
- TRBV6-1 CASSDFLTGLRITTNEKLFF
- TRBV5-4 CASSSPTLNTEAFF
- TRBV4-3 CASSQDRPIADTQYF
TRBD2 TRBV6-5 CASSLTSGAWNEQFF
TRBD1 TRBV19 CASSGYQGQGVYGYTF
- TRBV6-6 CASSSRVRVSEQPQHF
TRBD2 TRBV28 CASSPSGGPSYEQYF
- TRBV14 CASSQEYGRAGYTF
- TRBV11-2 CASSIEETQYF
- TRBV7-8 CASSSPGTWGEIEAFF
- TRBV28 CASSPPPGYTF
TRBD1 TRBV19 CASSPGTGIVPAEAFF
- TRBV7-2 CASSLETGNQPQHF
- TRBV4-1 CASRIFTGEGTDTQYF
TRBD1 TRBV6-6 CASSLGQGATYEQYF
TRBD1 TRBV4-3 CASSREDRGRNGYTF
TRBD1 TRBV5-6 CASSYRGFNQPQHF
- TRBV7-3 CASSLNRVETQYF
- TRBV7-2 CASSLNQGRSGNTIYF
- TRBV19 CASSRLQIMNTEAFF
TRBD1 TRBV6-1 CASSAAGTANEKLFF
- TRBV28 CASRQQGSGANVLTF
TRBD1 TRBV5-1 CASSLARDSQDREQFF
TRBD2 TRBV11-3 CASSLSGGASGANVLTF
- TRBV11-2 CASSLSLGRPQHF
- TRBV5-6 CASSPRRYF
- TRBV7-9 CASSLHSLNTEAFF
- TRBV4-3 CASSQVVGLGLEQYF
- TRBV9 CASSPQWANTEAFF
- TRBV30 CAWGGRVHTEAFF
TRBD1 TRBV5-1 CASSSTTGVHTEAFF
- TRBV6-5 CASRMPRLDTEAFF
- TRBV19 CASGFTYEQYF
- TRBV7-3 CASRAVSYNEQFF
- TRBV7-2 CASSLERGSNQPQHF
- TRBV5-4 CASSLGPSNQPQHF
TRBD1 TRBV15 CATSRGTGGSYEQYF
TRBD1 TRBV5-1 CASKWTGGIPEAFF